This T cell receptor beta chain was recovered during a study of blood T cell repertoires in COVID-19. At the level of the study: COVID-19 samples collected from the United States, Italy and Spain covered acute and convalescent phases. From T cells, B-cell-depleted T cells, or PBMCs came the material, which was cDNA or gDNA.

The CDR3 has 19 residues. Germline CDR1 and CDR2: LNHDA and SQIVND (reference sequence). Trimming removed 6 bases from V and 1 base from J; junction bases left unmatched: 11. Methods used by the authors: Cell counts per sample came from amplifying reference gene primers. Libraries were prepared by immunoSEQ multiplex PCR; TCRdb keeps only in-frame clonotypes and omits some of them. V and J calls and clone size follow that table, whereas D and trimming were derived from the DNA. The sample includes under 65,000 clones, 87% of them seen just once. Seattle's enrolled individuals joined amid active infection and were then monitored longitudinally.

Specimen: peripheral blood. The clonotype originates from a woman in her fifties or sixties with COVID-19, enrolled during active disease. The chain has TRBV19 and TRBJ2-1; the match to TRBD2 covers 14 bases. Written as DNA, the CDR3 is TGTGCCAGTAGGTCTTCGGGACTAGCGGGAGTGGCTTCCTACAATGAGCAGTTCTTC. Translated: CASRSSGLAGVASYNEQFF.